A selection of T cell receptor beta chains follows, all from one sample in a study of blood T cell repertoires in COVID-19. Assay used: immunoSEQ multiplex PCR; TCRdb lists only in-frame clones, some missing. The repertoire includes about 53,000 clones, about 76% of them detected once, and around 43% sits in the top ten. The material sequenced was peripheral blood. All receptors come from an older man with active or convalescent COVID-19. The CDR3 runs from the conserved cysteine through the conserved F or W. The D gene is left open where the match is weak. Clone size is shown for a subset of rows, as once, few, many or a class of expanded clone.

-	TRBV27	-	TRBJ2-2	CASRPRVTGELFF	TGTGCCAGCAGACCGAGGGTCACCGGGGAGCTGTTTTTT
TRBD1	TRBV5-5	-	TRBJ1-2	CASSIVGTGDYGYTF	TGTGCCAGCAGCATCGTAGGGACAGGGGACTATGGCTACACCTTC
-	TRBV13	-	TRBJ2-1	CAVSRAVPQGEQFF	TGTGCCGTAAGCCGGGCTGTCCCCCAGGGTGAGCAGTTCTTC
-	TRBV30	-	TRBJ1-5	CAWSQSNQPQHF	TGTGCCTGGAGTCAGAGCAATCAGCCCCAGCATTTT
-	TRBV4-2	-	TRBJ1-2	CASSQVPSVTNYGYTF	TGTGCCAGCAGCCAAGTACCTAGCGTAACTAACTATGGCTACACCTTC
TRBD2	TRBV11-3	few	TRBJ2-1	CASSLALLAGGPEEQFF	TGTGCCAGCAGCTTAGCCCTTCTAGCGGGGGGGCCGGAAGAGCAGTTCTTC
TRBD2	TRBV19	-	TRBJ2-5	CASKASGRTETQYF	TGTGCCAGTAAGGCTAGCGGGAGAACGGAGACCCAGTACTTC
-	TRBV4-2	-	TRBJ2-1	CASSRGGRDEQFF	TGTGCCAGCAGCCGAGGGGGGAGGGATGAGCAGTTCTTC
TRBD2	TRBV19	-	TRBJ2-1	CASSLGTSGRYLYNEQFF	TGTGCCAGTAGTTTGGGGACTAGCGGGAGGTACCTCTACAATGAGCAGTTCTTC
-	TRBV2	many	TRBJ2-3	CASSEGRGYTQYF	TGTGCCAGCAGTGAAGGCAGGGGATATACGCAGTATTTT
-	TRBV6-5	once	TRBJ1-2	CASSYSGGPGDGYTF	TGTGCCAGCAGTTACTCCGGGGGGCCTGGGGATGGCTACACCTTC
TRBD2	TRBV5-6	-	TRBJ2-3	CASSLEVREGPSDTQYF	TGTGCCAGCAGCTTGGAGGTACGGGAGGGCCCGTCGGATACGCAGTATTTT
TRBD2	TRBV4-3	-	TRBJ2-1	CASSQGLVSYNEQFF	TGCGCCAGCAGCCAGGGACTAGTTTCCTACAATGAGCAGTTCTTC
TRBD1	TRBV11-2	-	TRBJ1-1	CASSPGQAGILTEAFF	TGTGCCAGCAGCCCAGGACAGGCGGGGATTTTGACTGAAGCTTTCTTT
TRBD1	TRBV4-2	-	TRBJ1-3	CASSLRTGSGNTIYF	TGTGCCAGCAGCCTGAGGACAGGTTCTGGAAACACCATATATTTT
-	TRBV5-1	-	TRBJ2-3	CASSLGGARMADTQYF	TGCGCCAGCAGCTTGGGTGGGGCTCGGATGGCAGATACGCAGTATTTT
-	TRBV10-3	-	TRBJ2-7	CAISEQLDEQYF	TGTGCCATCAGTGAGCAACTAGACGAGCAGTACTTC
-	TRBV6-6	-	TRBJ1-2	CASSSRDKVRYGYTF	TGTGCCAGCAGTTCTCGGGACAAAGTTCGGTATGGCTACACCTTC
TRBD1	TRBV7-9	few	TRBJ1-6	CATQQSDRGASSYNSPLHF	TGTGCCACCCAACAATCGGACAGGGGCGCCAGCTCCTATAATTCACCCCTCCACTTT
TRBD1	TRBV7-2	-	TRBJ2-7	CASSSQTGEFSEQYF	TGTGCCAGCAGCTCACAGACAGGGGAGTTTTCCGAGCAGTACTTC
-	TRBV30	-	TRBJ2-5	CAWSVRQGWETQYF	TGTGCCTGGAGTGTACGGCAGGGGTGGGAGACCCAGTACTTC
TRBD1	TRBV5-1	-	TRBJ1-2	CASSSGQGIYGYTF	TGCGCCAGCAGCTCCGGACAGGGCATATATGGCTACACCTTC
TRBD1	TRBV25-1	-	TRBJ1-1	CASSEFGTGGRNTEAFF	TGTGCCAGCAGTGAATTTGGTACAGGGGGCCGGAACACTGAAGCTTTCTTT
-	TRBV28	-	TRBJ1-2	CASSLDRNYGYTF	TGTGCCAGCAGTTTAGACAGAAACTATGGCTACACCTTC
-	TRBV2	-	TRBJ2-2	CASSPDSNYSGELFF	TGTGCCAGCAGTCCCGACAGTAATTACAGCGGGGAGCTGTTTTTT
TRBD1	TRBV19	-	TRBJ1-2	CASSAKDRGFGNYGYTF	TGTGCCAGTAGTGCAAAGGACAGGGGGTTCGGGAATTATGGCTACACCTTC
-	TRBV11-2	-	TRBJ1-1	CASSLAQAAKAFF	TGTGCCAGCAGCTTGGCACAAGCGGCCAAAGCTTTCTTT
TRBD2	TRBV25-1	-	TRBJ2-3	CASSGYSGGYTDTQYF	TGTGCCAGCAGTGGATATAGCGGGGGGTACACAGATACGCAGTATTTT
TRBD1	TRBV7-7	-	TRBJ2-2	CASSLQAGQGTGELFF	TGTGCTAGCAGCTTACAGGCAGGACAGGGTACCGGGGAGCTGTTTTTT
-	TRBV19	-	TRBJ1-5	CASSLRGGVGNQPQHF	TGTGCCAGTAGTTTAAGGGGAGGGGTAGGTAATCAGCCCCAGCATTTT
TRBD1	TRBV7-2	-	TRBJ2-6	CASSLIQGVGANVLTF	TGTGCCAGCAGCTTAATACAGGGGGTTGGGGCCAACGTCCTGACTTTC
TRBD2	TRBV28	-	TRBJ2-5	CASSVLADQETQYF	TGTGCCAGCAGTGTCCTAGCGGATCAAGAGACCCAGTACTTC
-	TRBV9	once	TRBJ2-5	CASSVGLLQETQYF	TGTGCCAGCAGCGTTGGACTACTTCAAGAGACCCAGTACTTC
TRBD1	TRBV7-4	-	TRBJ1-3	CASRPCQQGVSGNTIYF	TGTGCCAGCAGACCCTGCCAACAGGGGGTCTCTGGAAACACCATATATTTT
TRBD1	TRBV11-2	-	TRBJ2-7	CASSFWDRGGIYEQYF	TGTGCCAGCAGCTTCTGGGACAGGGGAGGGATCTACGAGCAGTACTTC
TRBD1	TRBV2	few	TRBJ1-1	CARGGLNTEAFF	TGTGCCAGAGGGGGCTTGAACACTGAAGCTTTCTTT
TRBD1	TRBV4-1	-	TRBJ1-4	CASSGTGGGNEKLFF	TGCGCCAGCAGCGGGACAGGGGGCGGCAATGAAAAACTGTTTTTT
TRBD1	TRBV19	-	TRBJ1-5	CASSRRTGHNQPQHF	TGTGCCAGTAGTAGAAGGACAGGGCACAATCAGCCCCAGCATTTT
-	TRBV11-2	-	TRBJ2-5	CASSPVSAGETQYF	TGTGCCAGCAGCCCCGTGAGTGCCGGGGAGACCCAGTACTTC
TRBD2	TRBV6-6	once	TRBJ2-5	CASGERGGPETQYF	TGTGCCAGCGGGGAGCGGGGGGGCCCAGAGACCCAGTACTTC
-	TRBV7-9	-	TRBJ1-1	CASSPLQGSEAFF	TGTGCCAGCAGCCCATTACAGGGTAGTGAAGCTTTCTTT
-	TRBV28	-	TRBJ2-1	CASSDLSGSYNEQFF	TGTGCCAGCAGCGACCTTAGCGGCTCCTACAATGAGCAGTTCTTC
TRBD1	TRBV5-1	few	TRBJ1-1	CASSSGQGASEAFF	TGCGCCAGCAGCTCGGGACAGGGGGCCTCTGAAGCTTTCTTT
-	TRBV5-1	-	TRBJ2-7	CASSVLQGPYEQYF	TGCGCCAGCAGCGTCCTCCAGGGGCCCTACGAGCAGTACTTC
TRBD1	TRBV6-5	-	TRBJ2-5	CASLPWAGGLETQYF	TGTGCCAGCCTCCCTTGGGCAGGGGGCTTGGAGACCCAGTACTTC
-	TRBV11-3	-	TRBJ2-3	CASSFGASTDTQYF	TGTGCCAGCAGCTTTGGAGCTAGCACAGATACGCAGTATTTT
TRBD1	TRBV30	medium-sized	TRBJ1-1	CAWSPGTGHTEAFF	TGTGCCTGGAGTCCCGGGACAGGTCACACTGAAGCTTTCTTT
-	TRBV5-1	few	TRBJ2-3	CASSLVGVTDTQYF	TGCGCCAGCAGCTTGGTCGGGGTCACAGATACGCAGTATTTT
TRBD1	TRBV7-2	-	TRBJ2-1	CASSLGNRGQDEQFF	TGTGCCAGCAGCTTAGGTAACAGGGGACAAGATGAGCAGTTCTTC
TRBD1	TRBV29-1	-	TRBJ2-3	CSALGTGSTDTQYF	TGCAGCGCTCTCGGGACAGGGAGCACAGATACGCAGTATTTT
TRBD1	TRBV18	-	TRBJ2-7	CASSPNRGLSSYEQYF	TGTGCCAGCTCACCCAACAGGGGGCTATCCTCCTACGAGCAGTACTTC
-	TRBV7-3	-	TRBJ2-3	CASSLGVSSTDTQYF	TGTGCCAGCAGCTTGGGAGTTAGTAGCACAGATACGCAGTATTTT
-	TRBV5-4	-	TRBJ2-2	CASSLDRRETGELFF	TGTGCCAGCAGCTTGGACAGGCGGGAAACCGGGGAGCTGTTTTTT